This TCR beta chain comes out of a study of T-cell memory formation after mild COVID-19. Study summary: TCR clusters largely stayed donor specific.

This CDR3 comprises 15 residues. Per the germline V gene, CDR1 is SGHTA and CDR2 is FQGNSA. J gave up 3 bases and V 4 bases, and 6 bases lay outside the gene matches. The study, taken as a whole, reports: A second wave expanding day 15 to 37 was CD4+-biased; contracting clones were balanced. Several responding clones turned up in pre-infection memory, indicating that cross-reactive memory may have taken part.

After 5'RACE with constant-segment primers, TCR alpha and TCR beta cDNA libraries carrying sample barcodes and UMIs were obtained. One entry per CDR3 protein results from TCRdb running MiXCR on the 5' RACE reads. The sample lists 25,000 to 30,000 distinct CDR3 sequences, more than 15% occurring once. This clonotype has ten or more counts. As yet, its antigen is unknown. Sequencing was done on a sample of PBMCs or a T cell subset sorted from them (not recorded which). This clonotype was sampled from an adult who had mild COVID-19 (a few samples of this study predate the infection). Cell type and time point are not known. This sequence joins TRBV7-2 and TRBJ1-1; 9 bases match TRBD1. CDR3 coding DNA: TGTGCCAGCAGCTCACAGGGGGCGATTTACACTGAAGCTTTCTTT. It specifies CASSSQGAIYTEAFF.